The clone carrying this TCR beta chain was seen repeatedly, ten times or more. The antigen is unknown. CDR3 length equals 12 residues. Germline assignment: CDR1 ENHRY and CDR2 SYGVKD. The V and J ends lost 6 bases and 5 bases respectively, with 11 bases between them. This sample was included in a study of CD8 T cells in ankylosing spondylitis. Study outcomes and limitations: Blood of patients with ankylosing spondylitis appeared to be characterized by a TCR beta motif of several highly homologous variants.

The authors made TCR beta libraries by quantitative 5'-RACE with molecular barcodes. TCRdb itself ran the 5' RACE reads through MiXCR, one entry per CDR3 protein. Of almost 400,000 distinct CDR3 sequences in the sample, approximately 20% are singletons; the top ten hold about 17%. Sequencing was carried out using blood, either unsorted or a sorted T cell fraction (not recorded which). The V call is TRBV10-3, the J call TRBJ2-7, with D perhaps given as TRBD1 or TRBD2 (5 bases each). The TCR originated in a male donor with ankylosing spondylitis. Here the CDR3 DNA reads TGTGCCATCAGGGGGGTCGAGGACGAGCAGTACTTC. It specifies CAIRGVEDEQYF.